This T cell receptor beta chain comes out of a study of human T cells and chemical hapten exposure. Noted time point: pre-sensitization, week 0. Treatment meaning: therapeutic diphenylcyclopropenone sensitization with weekly scalp DPC. Trimming removed 1 base from V and 7 bases from J, with 13 bases in between. Germline assignment: CDR1 LGHDT and CDR2 YNNKEL (reference sequence). The CDR3 consists of 14 residues. TCRdb re-derived calls from the RACE reads in MiXCR, one entry per CDR3 protein. In the table there are under 400,000 distinct CDR3 sequences, 4% to 6% of which are singletons. Sample: whole blood, taken in connection with sensitization to the hapten diphenylcyclopropenone (DPC). This chain uses TRBV3-1 with TRBJ2-5; tentative D call: TRBD1 (5 bases). The source of this sequence is a woman in her forties or fifties with alopecia areata. Some clones in this sample may be carry-over from other donors' samples. The CDR3 here is CASSQAAVQGTQYF. CDR3 DNA: TGTGCCAGCAGCCAAGCCGCAGTCCAGGGGACCCAGTACTTC.